Shown below are 4 T cell receptor beta chains from a single sample sequenced in a study of early T cells in non-severe SARS-CoV-2 infection. From the 5' RACE reads, TCRdb called clonotypes with MiXCR, one entry per CDR3 protein. The sample has tens of thousands of distinct CDR3 sequences, about 14% seen once; the top ten hold roughly 0.6%. The sample comprised whole blood. The receptors were sampled from an adult who was a healthcare worker with PCR-confirmed SARS-CoV-2 infection or an uninfected control (not recorded which).

The genes are TRBV9 and TRBJ2-1; 9 nucleotides match TRBD1. Germline values: CDR1 SGDLS, CDR2 YYNGEE. Germline trimming cut 4 bases from V and 15 bases from J; bases unmatched to any gene: 11. CDR3 length equals 13 residues. The CDR3 sequence is CASSPRGTGFTFF. The CDR3, as DNA: TGTGCCAGCAGCCCTAGAGGGACAGGGTTCACGTTCTTC.

The J gene is TRBJ2-2, the V gene TRBV29-1; a possible D gene is TRBD2 (6 bases). Germline V gene sequence: CDR1 SQVTM, CDR2 ANQGSEA. The CDR3 runs 13 residues. The germline V and J ends were trimmed by 5 bases and 1 base, with 8 bases remaining between them. DNA of the CDR3: TGCAGCGTTCGGCGGGGGAACACCGGGGAGCTGTTTTTT. Residues: CSVRRGNTGELFF.

The J gene is TRBJ1-3, the V gene TRBV29-1; unclear D gene. Germline V gene data show CDR1 as SQVTM and CDR2 as ANQGSEA. Trimming took off 4 bases at V and 2 bases at J, with 12 bases between the two ends. This CDR3 contains 14 residues. The CDR3 sequence is CSVVGVQTGNTIYF. In nucleotides, the CDR3 is TGCAGCGTTGTTGGGGTTCAGACTGGAAACACCATATATTTT.

This clonotype showed up just a few times. The V gene is TRBV3-1, the J gene TRBJ2-5, with a tentative D call TRBD1 (6 bases). In germline, CDR1 is LGHDT, CDR2 YNNKEL (reference sequence). V dropped 1 base and J dropped 3 bases, with 12 bases sitting between them. CDR3 length: 15 residues. CDR3 nucleotide sequence: TGTGCCAGCAGCCAAGTAGGGACACTAAAAGAGACCCAGTACTTC. This encodes CASSQVGTLKETQYF.